This passage covers 27 T cell receptor beta chains from one sample sequenced in a study of cytomegalovirus exposure and HLA in healthy donors. 60 Vbeta and 13 Jbeta primers were used in PCR. Measured with immunoSEQ multiplex PCR; TCRdb has only the in-frame clones, and not every one. The table includes about 160,000 clones, around 70% detected once. The source material was PBMCs. Receptors were obtained from a man aged 18 to 30 in good health and CMV-seropositive.

This clone was seen a handful of times. The junction departs from germline at one end; a sequencing error may be responsible. The V and J genes are TRBV4-1 and TRBJ1-1, with D tentatively TRBD1 (6 bases). Germline V gene data show CDR1 as MGHRA and CDR2 as YSYEKL. This CDR3 is built from 16 residues. CDR3 region: CASSLRPFDRNSEAFF. The DNA of the CDR3 is TGCGCCAGCAGCCTTCGCCCCTTCGACAGGAACTCTGAAGCTTTCTTT.

This chain connects TRBV5-8 to TRBJ1-1; the D gene is possibly TRBD1 (5 bases). Germline V gene data show CDR1 as SGHTS and CDR2 as YDEGEE. Trimming left V 4 bases short and J 2 bases short, with 12 bases between. The CDR3 extends over 14 amino acids. The CDR3 loop reads CASSRGHTNTEAFF. Here the CDR3 DNA reads TGTGCCAGCAGCCGTGGACATACAAACACTGAAGCTTTCTTT.

The J gene is TRBJ2-7, the V gene TRBV7-9; maybe TRBD2 (6 bases). CDR3 length: 13 amino acids. V was trimmed by 3 bases and J by 3 bases, leaving 9 bases between them. CDR1 SEHNR and CDR2 FQNEAQ come from the germline V gene (reference sequence). This CDR3 reads CASSFGGIYEQYV. CDR3 coding DNA: TGTGCCAGCAGCTTTGGCGGGATCTACGAGCAGTACGTC.

The chain joins TRBV5-1 to TRBJ1-3; no definite D call. There are 14 residues in the CDR3. CDR1 and CDR2 (germline): SGHRS, YFSETQ. The germline V and J ends were trimmed by 5 bases and 1 base, with 10 bases remaining between them. The CDR3 DNA reads as TGCGCCAGCAGACTTAGGGAGTCTGGAAACACCATATATTTT. It is translated as CASRLRESGNTIYF.

This chain links TRBV25-1 with TRBJ2-2; 7 nucleotides match TRBD1. V trimming: 6 bases; J trimming: 4 bases; junction bases outside the gene matches: 5. Germline V gene sequence: CDR1 MGHDK, CDR2 SYGVNS. The CDR3 consists of 14 residues. The DNA for the CDR3 is TGTGCCAGCAGGACGACAGGGTCCACCGGGGAGCTGTTTTTT. Protein sequence: CASRTTGSTGELFF.

The V and J genes are TRBV19 and TRBJ1-1; D might be TRBD1 (6 bases). The CDR3 totals 15 residues. Germline V gene sequence: CDR1 LNHDA, CDR2 SQIVND (reference sequence). V dropped 1 base and J dropped 4 bases, with 13 bases sitting between them. CDR3 DNA: TGTGCCAGTAGTATAGGAGGGGGGGGCCTCACTGAAGCTTTCTTT. Protein sequence: CASSIGGGGLTEAFF.

The chain carries TRBV2 and TRBJ1-2; D is unresolved. Germline loops: CDR1 SNHLY, CDR2 FYNNEI. V gave up 6 bases and J gave up 3 bases, with 8 bases separating them. The CDR3 has 12 amino acids. The CDR3 is CASSRRHYGYTF. The DNA of the CDR3 is TGTGCCAGCAGCCGGCGGCACTATGGCTACACCTTC.

The gene calls are TRBV10-3 and TRBJ2-1, with 9 bases lining up with TRBD1. This CDR3 is built from 15 residues. The germline V gene has CDR1 ENHRY and CDR2 SYGVKD. V shed 2 bases and J 8 bases; nucleotides not matched to a gene: 7. CDR3 nucleotide sequence: TGTGCCATCAGTGAGCGGGACAGGGAAGCGGATGAGCAGTTCTTC. Its protein product is CAISERDREADEQFF.

A single count supports this clone. This chain connects TRBV7-8 to TRBJ2-3; TRBD1 might be the D (6 bases). The germline V and J ends were trimmed by 5 bases and 3 bases, with 12 bases remaining between them. Germline V gives CDR1 SGHVS, CDR2 FQNEAQ. The CDR3 extends over 14 amino acids. The CDR3 is CASSTQQGTDTQYF. The CDR3 bases are TGTGCCAGCAGCACCCAACAGGGTACAGATACGCAGTATTTT. Looking up the rest from reference TRBV7-8 and TRBJ2-3 gives the full variable domain: GAGVSQSPRYKVAKRGQDVALRCDPISGHVSLFWYQQALGQGPEFLTYFQNEAQLDKSGLPSDRFFAERPEGSVSTLKIQRTQQEDSAVYLCASSTQQGTDTQYFGPGTRLTVL.

The J gene is TRBJ2-5, the V gene TRBV6-1, with a tentative D call TRBD2 (6 bases). Looked up from germline, CDR1 is MNHNS and CDR2 is SASEGT. CDR3 size: 13 residues. V was trimmed by 7 bases and J by 1 base, leaving 10 bases between them. The CDR3 sequence: CASNRESQETQYF. CDR3 coding DNA: TGTGCCAGCAACCGGGAGAGCCAAGAGACCCAGTACTTC.

The chain uses TRBV25-1 and TRBJ2-2, with D perhaps TRBD1 (6 bases). The V end was cut by 7 bases, the J end by 4 bases, with 13 bases between. This CDR3 contains 14 residues. From germline, CDR1 is MGHDK and CDR2 SYGVNS. CDR3 DNA: TGTGCCAGCACAGGACAGATGTTCACCGGGGAGCTGTTTTTT. Translating it yields CASTGQMFTGELFF.

This chain uses TRBV5-4 with TRBJ1-1; 7 bases are a match to TRBD1. The trim removed 4 bases at V and 2 bases at J, leaving 8 bases unmatched. This CDR3 region has 15 residues. Germline lookup yields CDR1 SGHNT and CDR2 YYREEE (reference sequence). The CDR3, as DNA: TGTGCCAGCAGCAACGCCGGGACAGTAAACACTGAAGCTTTCTTT. Encoded protein: CASSNAGTVNTEAFF.

The V call is TRBV6-5, the J call TRBJ1-5, with 9 bases fitting TRBD1. CDR1 and CDR2 (germline): MNHEY, SVGAGI. V lost 4 bases and J lost 3; bases outside the gene matches: 4. This CDR3 contains 15 residues. The CDR3, as DNA: TGTGCCAGCAGTTCTGGACAGGGGATCAATCAGCCCCAGCATTTT. It codes for CASSSGQGINQPQHF.

V and J are TRBV19 and TRBJ1-5, with 8 bases identical to TRBD1. Germline CDR1 and CDR2: LNHDA and SQIVND (reference sequence). The V segment lost 8 bases and the J segment 0 bases; nucleotides outside the gene matches: 6. The CDR3 has 15 residues. The CDR3 is CASALTGDSNQPQHF. As DNA, the CDR3 is TGTGCCAGTGCCTTGACAGGGGATAGCAATCAGCCCCAGCATTTT.

This clone was counted only a few times. The chain couples TRBV7-9 to TRBJ1-5; D may be TRBD1 (5 bases). The CDR3 sequence is 15 residues long. Germline V gene lookup returns CDR1 SEHNR and CDR2 FQNEAQ (reference sequence). V lost 5 bases, J lost 2 bases, and 13 bases lay in between. CDR3 in amino acids: CASSRPGDGNQPQHF. The CDR3 bases are TGTGCCAGCAGCCGGCCGGGGGATGGCAATCAGCCCCAGCATTTT.

The CDR3 DNA follows: TGTGCCAGCAGTTACAGCTGGGACAGTTTTCAGCCCCAGCATTTT. Translated: CASSYSWDSFQPQHF. This chain joins TRBV6-5 and TRBJ1-5; 7 positions agree with TRBD1. The CDR3 sequence is 15 residues long. Germline CDR1 MNHEY, CDR2 SVGAGI. Germline trimming cut 2 bases from V and 6 bases from J; bases unmatched to any gene: 7.

The chain has TRBV4-2 and TRBJ1-2, with 7 bases aligning to TRBD1. Trimming took 0 bases from V and 4 from J; bases not matched to a gene: 11. This CDR3 is 17 amino acids long. CDR1 LGHNA and CDR2 YNFKEQ come from the germline V gene. For the CDR3, the DNA is TGTGCCAGCAGCCAAGATCTCCCCAGGGGGTCGGGCTATGGCTACACCTTC. As protein: CASSQDLPRGSGYGYTF.

V is TRBV25-1 and J is TRBJ1-4, with D unresolved. Trimming stripped 0 bases from V and 8 bases from J, with 13 bases between. Germline assignment: CDR1 MGHDK and CDR2 SYGVNS. The CDR3 has 15 amino acids. The CDR3 bases are TGTGCCAGCAGTGAATATATGGCTTCTCAGGAAAAACTGTTTTTT. It yields the protein CASSEYMASQEKLFF.

For the CDR3, the DNA is TGTGCCAGCAGCCGGGACAGGGGGCCCGAGCAGTACGTC. Protein: CASSRDRGPEQYV. This chain links TRBV5-8 with TRBJ2-7; 12 bases are a match to TRBD1. Germline lookup yields CDR1 SGHTS and CDR2 YDEGEE. The CDR3 loop spans 13 amino acids. J gave up 6 bases and V 4 bases, and 2 bases lay outside the gene matches.

The CDR3 nucleotides read TGCGCCAGCAGCCGTGGACAGGGGCCCGTCCCAGATACGCAGTATTTT. The encoded protein is CASSRGQGPVPDTQYF. The V gene is TRBV4-1, the J gene TRBJ2-3, with 9 bases that match TRBD1. V was pared by 4 bases and J by 4 bases, with 9 bases of the junction left unmatched. CDR1 MGHRA and CDR2 YSYEKL come from the germline V gene. This CDR3 is 16 amino acids long.

This clone was seen only a few times. Just one base apart from a much larger clone, this may be a read error. The chain has TRBV6-6 and TRBJ1-1; 10 positions match TRBD1. The CDR3 consists of 15 residues. V shed 5 bases, J shed 2 bases, and the junction held 5 bases outside the gene matches. CDR1 and CDR2 from the germline V gene are MNHNY and SVGAGI (reference sequence). This CDR3 is CASSPRDRGNTEAFF. In DNA, the CDR3 is TGTGCCAGCAGTCCCCGGGACAGGGGAAACACTGAAGCTTTCTTT.

V and J are TRBV28 and TRBJ1-2; 9 bases align to TRBD1. V shed 2 bases and J 2 bases; nucleotides not matched to a gene: 6. CDR1 is MDHEN, CDR2 SYDVKM, per germline. This CDR3 has 16 residues. In nucleotides, the CDR3 is TGTGCCAGCAGTTTAGGTGGACAGGGGACGAACTATGGCTACACCTTC. Encoded protein: CASSLGGQGTNYGYTF.

V usage is TRBV6-5 and J usage is TRBJ2-1; 8 bases align to TRBD1. Germline CDR1 MNHEY, CDR2 SVGAGI. V lost 4 bases to trimming and J lost 1 base; unmatched junction nucleotides: 6. The CDR3 runs to 16 residues. In DNA, the CDR3 is TGTGCCAGCAGTTCCTTAACAGGGGGTTCCTACAATGAGCAGTTCTTC. As protein: CASSSLTGGSYNEQFF.

The chain combines TRBV7-8 with TRBJ1-1; TRBD1 matches 7 bases. Germline V CDR1 and CDR2: SGHVS, FQNEAQ. The CDR3 contains 18 residues. Trimming at V came to 1 base and at J to 3 bases, leaving 14 bases not matched to a gene. The DNA for the CDR3 is TGTGCCAGCAGCTTAGGCTTCGGGGGACAGTTAAGGGACACTGAAGCTTTCTTT. Translation gives CASSLGFGGQLRDTEAFF.

This chain links TRBV2 with TRBJ1-2, with a tentative D call TRBD1 (6 bases). V lost 7 bases and J 5 bases, leaving 14 bases between the germline ends. The length of the CDR3 is 13 residues. CDR1 and CDR2 from the germline V gene are SNHLY and FYNNEI. CDR3 region: CASKGGGDYGYTF. The CDR3 bases are TGTGCCAGCAAGGGCGGGGGCGATTATGGCTACACCTTC.

The rearrangement joins TRBV11-2 to TRBJ2-2; 7 nucleotides line up with TRBD2. This CDR3 comprises 15 residues. Germline lookup yields CDR1 SGHAT and CDR2 FQNNGV. V lost 3 bases to trimming and J lost 4 bases; unmatched junction nucleotides: 5. DNA of the CDR3: TGTGCCAGCAGCTTCCGCGGGAGAGGCACCGGGGAGCTGTTTTTT. Protein product: CASSFRGRGTGELFF.

A few counts support this clone. The chain combines TRBV2 with TRBJ1-1; the D gene is possibly TRBD1 (5 bases). This CDR3 has 14 amino acids. Trimming shortened V by 7 bases and J by 2 bases, and 14 bases separated the two germline ends. Germline V lookup: CDR1 SNHLY, CDR2 FYNNEI. In DNA form, the CDR3 reads TGTGCCAGCACTTTAGGGGTAGGAAACACTGAAGCTTTCTTT. This encodes CASTLGVGNTEAFF.